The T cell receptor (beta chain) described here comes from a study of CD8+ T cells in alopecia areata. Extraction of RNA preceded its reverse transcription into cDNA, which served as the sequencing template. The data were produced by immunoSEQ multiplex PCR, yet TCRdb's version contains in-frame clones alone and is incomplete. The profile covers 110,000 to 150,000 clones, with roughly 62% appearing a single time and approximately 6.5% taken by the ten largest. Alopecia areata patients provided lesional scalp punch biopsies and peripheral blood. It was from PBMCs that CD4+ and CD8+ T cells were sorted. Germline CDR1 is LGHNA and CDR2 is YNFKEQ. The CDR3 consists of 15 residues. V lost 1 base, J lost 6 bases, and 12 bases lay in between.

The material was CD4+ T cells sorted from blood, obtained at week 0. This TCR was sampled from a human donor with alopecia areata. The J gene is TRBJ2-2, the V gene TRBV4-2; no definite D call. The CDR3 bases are TGTGCCAGCAGCCAAGTTGTCGGTTCCCCCGGGGAGCTGTTTTTT. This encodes CASSQVVGSPGELFF.